These T cell receptor beta chains were read from a single sample in a study of blood T cell repertoires in COVID-19. TCRdb's table, derived via immunoSEQ multiplex PCR, lists solely in-frame clones and lacks some. The table includes about 81,000 clones, roughly 87% detected once. Sequenced material: peripheral blood. The source of these receptors is a man aged 65-85 years with acute or convalescent COVID-19. The CDR3 runs from the conserved cysteine through the conserved F or W. Each record gives: V gene, J gene, D gene, clone size, CDR3 protein, CDR3 DNA. A D gene is named only where the DNA matches it firmly. Only some rows state a clone size, as once, few, many or a class for expanded clones.

V: TRBV28
J: TRBJ1-6
D: TRBD1
size: once
CDR3: CASSLAQGVGNSPLHF
DNA: TGTGCCAGCAGTTTAGCACAGGGGGTTGGGAATTCACCCCTCCACTTT

V: TRBV3-1/TRBV3-2
J: TRBJ2-7
D: -
size: -
CDR3: CASSQVESEQYF
DNA: TGTGCCAGCAGCCAAGTCGAGAGCGAGCAGTACTTC

V: TRBV12-3/TRBV12-4
J: TRBJ2-3
D: -
size: -
CDR3: CASTLSHTQYF
DNA: TGTGCCAGCACTCTAAGTCATACGCAGTATTTT

V: TRBV18
J: TRBJ1-1
D: -
size: -
CDR3: CASSQGTSNTEAFF
DNA: TGTGCCAGCTCACAGGGGACTTCGAACACTGAAGCTTTCTTT

V: TRBV4-1
J: TRBJ2-1
D: TRBD2
size: -
CDR3: CASSRGGRDNEQFF
DNA: TGCGCCAGCAGCCGAGGCGGGAGGGACAATGAGCAGTTCTTC

V: TRBV7-2
J: TRBJ1-1
D: TRBD1
size: -
CDR3: CASRPGTVNTEAFF
DNA: TGTGCCAGCAGGCCAGGGACAGTGAACACTGAAGCTTTCTTT

V: TRBV4-3
J: TRBJ2-7
D: -
size: -
CDR3: CASSQRDNNSYEQYF
DNA: TGCGCCAGCAGCCAACGGGACAACAACTCCTACGAGCAGTACTTC

V: TRBV4-3
J: TRBJ1-1
D: -
size: -
CDR3: CASSQEVGGGTEAFF
DNA: TGCGCCAGCAGCCAAGAAGTCGGGGGTGGCACTGAAGCTTTCTTT

V: TRBV7-2
J: TRBJ2-3
D: TRBD1
size: -
CDR3: CASSLIGTGLSTDTQYF
DNA: TGTGCCAGCAGCTTAATCGGGACAGGGCTGAGCACAGATACGCAGTATTTT

V: TRBV7-9
J: TRBJ2-1
D: TRBD2
size: -
CDR3: CASSLRAVLAGADNEQFF
DNA: TGTGCCAGCAGCTTACGCGCCGTACTAGCGGGAGCGGACAATGAGCAGTTCTTC

V: TRBV9
J: TRBJ2-7
D: TRBD2
size: -
CDR3: CASSRTRTSGGPYEQYF
DNA: TGTGCCAGCAGCCGAACCCGGACTAGCGGGGGACCTTACGAGCAGTACTTC

V: TRBV6-5
J: TRBJ1-2
D: -
size: -
CDR3: CASTPRDTRGGYTF
DNA: TGTGCCAGCACCCCCCGGGACACCCGCGGAGGCTACACCTTC

V: TRBV9
J: TRBJ1-4
D: TRBD1
size: -
CDR3: CASSVNSGQGGEKLFF
DNA: TGTGCCAGCAGCGTTAACTCAGGACAGGGAGGGGAAAAACTGTTTTTT

V: TRBV30
J: TRBJ2-3
D: -
size: -
CDR3: CAWSEWAASTDTQYF
DNA: TGTGCCTGGAGTGAATGGGCCGCTAGCACAGATACGCAGTATTTT